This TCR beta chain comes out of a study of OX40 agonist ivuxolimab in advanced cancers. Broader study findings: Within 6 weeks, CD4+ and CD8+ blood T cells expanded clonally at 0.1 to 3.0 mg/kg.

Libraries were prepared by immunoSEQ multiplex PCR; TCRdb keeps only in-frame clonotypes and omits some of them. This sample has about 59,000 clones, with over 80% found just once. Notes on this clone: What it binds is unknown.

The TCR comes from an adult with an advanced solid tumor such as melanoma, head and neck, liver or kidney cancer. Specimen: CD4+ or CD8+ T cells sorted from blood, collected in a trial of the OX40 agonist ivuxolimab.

CDR3: CASSPPVLGPGNTIYF. The DNA of the CDR3 is TGTGCCAGCTCACCACCGGTTTTGGGTCCTGGAAACACCATATATTTT. This chain links TRBV18 with TRBJ1-3; no definite D call. V was pared by 0 bases and J by 2 bases, with 11 bases between. The CDR3 runs 16 residues. The germline gives CDR1 KGHSH, CDR2 LQKENI.